This TCR beta chain was profiled in a study of blood T cell repertoires in COVID-19. About the research overall: COVID-19 samples collected from the United States, Italy and Spain covered acute and convalescent phases. T cells, B-cell-depleted T cells, or PBMCs supplied cDNA or gDNA.

Authors' processing steps: Amplification of reference gene primers was used by the study to estimate nucleated cell counts. Assay: immunoSEQ multiplex PCR; the TCRdb copy retains only in-frame clones and omits some. For V, J and clone size, that table is used; D and trimming come from the DNA. The sample has 55,000 to 80,000 clones; more than 75% are singletons. The sample holds one count of this clone. This receptor was taken from a human donor in a cohort sampled during active COVID-19. The specimen sequenced was peripheral blood.

DNA of the CDR3: TGTGCCAGCAGCCTCGGACCCAGGGAAGATACGCAGTATTTT. As protein: CASSLGPREDTQYF. The V gene is TRBV28, the J gene TRBJ2-3, with D possibly TRBD1 on 5 matching bases. This CDR3 region has 14 residues. Trimming removed 6 bases at V and 5 bases at J, with 15 bases between. Per germline, CDR1 MDHEN and CDR2 SYDVKM.